This T cell receptor (beta chain) was obtained from a study of blood T cell repertoires in COVID-19. As for the study in general: COVID-19 samples collected from the United States, Italy and Spain covered acute and convalescent phases.

Produced via immunoSEQ multiplex PCR; TCRdb's table is partial and in-frame only. There are 400,000 to 550,000 clones in the sample; around nine tenths occur only once, and under 2% lies in the top ten. CDR3 length: 18 residues. The V end was cut by 1 base, the J end by 0 bases, with 16 bases between. CDR1 is LGHDT and CDR2 is YNNKEL in the germline V gene (reference sequence). Participants, about 18 to 90 years old, spanned some 23 US areas. Participants' own reports of clinical history determined their cohort assignment. This sequence joins TRBV3-1 (or the pseudogene TRBV3-2) and TRBJ1-5; D call uncertain. The sequence was collected from a woman under 30 with acute COVID-19. The sample comprised PBMCs or T cells enriched from blood (not recorded which). The CDR3 sequence: CASSQATRNSVSNQPQHF. The CDR3 region has the DNA TGTGCCAGCAGCCAAGCCACGAGGAATTCGGTTAGCAATCAGCCCCAGCATTTT.